This TCR beta chain emerged from a study of graft-versus-host responses after intestinal transplantation. Here immunoSEQ multiplex PCR was the method, and the copy in TCRdb shows in-frame clones only, minus some. There are about 100,000 clones in the sample; less than 90% occur only once, and around 0.86% lies in the top ten. Of note for this clone: Its antigen is currently unknown.

This CDR3 region has 16 residues. V shed 0 bases and J shed 1 base, with 12 bases lying between them. Germline V gene lookup returns CDR1 KGHSH and CDR2 LQKENI. This TCR was sampled from a human donor who was the organ donor for an intestinal transplant. The chain uses TRBV18 and TRBJ1-1; D perhaps matches TRBD1 (5 bases). The sequencing here drew on unstimulated CD4+ T cells sorted from spleen or lymph node cells, taken before transplant. In DNA form, the CDR3 reads TGTGCCAGCTCACCACCGTCGTCGGGGGGGAACACTGAAGCTTTCTTT. Protein product: CASSPPSSGGNTEAFF.